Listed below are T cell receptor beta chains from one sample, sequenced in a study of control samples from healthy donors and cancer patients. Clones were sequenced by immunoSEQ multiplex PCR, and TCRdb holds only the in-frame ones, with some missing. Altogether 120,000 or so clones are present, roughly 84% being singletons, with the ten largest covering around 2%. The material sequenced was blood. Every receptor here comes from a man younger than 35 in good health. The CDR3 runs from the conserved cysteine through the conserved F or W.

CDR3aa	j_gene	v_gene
CASNPGGLGNTEAFF	TRBJ1-1	TRBV6-5
CASSLGQGGSYEQYF	TRBJ2-7	TRBV5-1
CASSSITDRTGNEQFF	TRBJ2-1	TRBV11-2
CASSPLIGEGYTF	TRBJ1-2	TRBV10-1
CASSQEWDALPGANVLTF	TRBJ2-6	TRBV4-1
CASSHVGGSSYEQYF	TRBJ2-7	TRBV5-6
CASSQEAAGMGSQETQYF	TRBJ2-5	TRBV4-1
CARPKADRDGDSPLHF	TRBJ1-6	TRBV7-3
CASSISPQREEGRQFF	TRBJ2-1	TRBV19
CGTSGTSFVGELFF	TRBJ2-2	TRBV19
CASHVRGPSGGEQFF	TRBJ2-1	TRBV5-6
CASSERKPGQRFYEQYF	TRBJ2-7	TRBV14
CASSFAASGTVDSYEQYF	TRBJ2-7	TRBV4-3
CASSVHAGTSAGLGEQFF	TRBJ2-1	TRBV9
CASSNRGGQPQHF	TRBJ1-5	TRBV28
CASSLAPGGIYNEQFF	TRBJ2-1	TRBV11-2
CASSQVSGATEAFF	TRBJ1-1	TRBV4-1
CASSFAGAYQPQHF	TRBJ1-5	TRBV19